A single sample is the source of the 13 T cell receptor beta chains below, sequenced in a study of cytomegalovirus exposure and HLA in healthy donors. PCR primers comprised 60 Vbeta and 13 Jbeta primers. The table came from immunoSEQ multiplex PCR; TCRdb's copy has only in-frame clones and leaves some out. The sample yields some 120,000 clones, around two thirds seen once. Sequencing was performed on PBMCs. Receptors were obtained from a woman aged 40 to 50 in good health and CMV-seropositive.

The V and J genes are TRBV5-8 and TRBJ1-1; 8 nucleotides align to TRBD1. The CDR3 runs 15 residues. The junction had 4 bases not matched to a gene; V was cut back by 1 base and J by 2 bases. CDR1 is SGHTS and CDR2 is YDEGEE in the germline V gene. The CDR3 is CASSLRGTGNTEAFF. Here the CDR3 DNA reads TGTGCCAGCAGCTTGCGCGGGACAGGAAACACTGAAGCTTTCTTT.

In its sample, this clone was seen a few times. The chain combines TRBV7-8 with TRBJ1-2; 8 bases match TRBD1. Trimming at V came to 4 bases and at J to 3 bases, leaving 19 bases not matched to a gene. CDR1 is SGHVS and CDR2 is FQNEAQ in the germline V gene. The CDR3 runs to 19 residues. CDR3 in DNA: TGTGCCAGCAGCTCCTATGTTACTTCATTCAGGGGGCAGGACTATGGCTACACCTTC. Amino acid sequence: CASSSYVTSFRGQDYGYTF. The variable domain in full, with the rest retrieved from reference TRBV7-8 and TRBJ1-2, is GAGVSQSPRYKVAKRGQDVALRCDPISGHVSLFWYQQALGQGPEFLTYFQNEAQLDKSGLPSDRFFAERPEGSVSTLKIQRTQQEDSAVYLCASSSYVTSFRGQDYGYTFGSGTRLTVV.

This clone has more than one count but fewer than ten. This chain links TRBV7-9 with TRBJ2-2, with TRBD2 identical over 8 bases. The germline V gene encodes CDR1 SEHNR and CDR2 FQNEAQ (reference sequence). After removal of 5 bases from V and 4 bases from J, the junction contained 9 bases not matched to a gene. CDR3 length equals 16 residues. This chain's CDR3 is CASSPLEAGGTGELFF. CDR3 nucleotide sequence: TGTGCCAGCAGCCCGCTTGAGGCGGGGGGCACCGGGGAGCTGTTTTTT.

This chain uses TRBV15 with TRBJ1-2; 11 positions match TRBD1. This CDR3 is built from 15 residues. After removal of 0 bases from V and 6 bases from J, the junction contained 3 bases not matched to a gene. Germline-derived CDR1 and CDR2 are LNHNV and YYDKDF (reference sequence). CDR3 amino acids: CATSREGTGGNGYTF. In nucleotides, the CDR3 is TGTGCCACCAGCAGAGAGGGGACAGGGGGAAATGGCTACACCTTC.

The rearrangement joins TRBV6-5 to TRBJ1-1; no clear D. V was shortened by 2 bases and J by 1 base, with 5 bases between the two germline ends. Germline V gene sequence: CDR1 MNHEY, CDR2 SVGAGI. CDR3 size: 13 residues. DNA for the CDR3: TGTGCCAGCAGTTACCGTAAGAACACTGAAGCTTTCTTT. This codes for CASSYRKNTEAFF.

V is TRBV2 and J is TRBJ1-3, with D maybe TRBD1 (6 bases). The germline CDR1 and CDR2 sequences are SNHLY and FYNNEI. Trimming pared 0 bases from V and 3 bases from J, leaving 9 bases between. This CDR3 contains 15 residues. CDR3: CASSEARGYGNTIYF. The CDR3 nucleotides read TGTGCCAGCAGTGAAGCAAGGGGGTATGGAAACACCATATATTTT.

In DNA, the CDR3 is TGCGCCAGCAGCCAAGACGGAGGGGGCGAGGACAATGAGCAGTTCTTC. This sequence encodes CASSQDGGGEDNEQFF. The chain employs TRBV4-3 and TRBJ2-1, with D possibly matching TRBD1 (7 bases). This CDR3 has 16 residues. Germline CDR1 and CDR2: LGHNA and YSLEER. The V end was cut by 0 bases, the J end by 5 bases, with 14 bases between.

The chain links TRBV7-9 to TRBJ2-7; D perhaps matches TRBD2 (6 bases). The CDR3 has 15 amino acids. Germline assignment: CDR1 SEHNR and CDR2 FQNEAQ (reference sequence). Trimming cost V 4 bases and J 5 bases, with 18 bases left between them. CDR3 loop: CASSSNFAGWDEQYF. The CDR3 nucleotides read TGTGCCAGCAGCTCTAACTTTGCGGGGTGGGACGAGCAGTACTTC. The full variable domain, its missing parts supplied by reference TRBV7-9 and TRBJ2-7, is DTGVSQNPRHKITKRGQNVTFRCDPISEHNRLYWYRQTLGQGPEFLTYFQNEAQLEKSRLLSDRFSAERPKGSFSTLEIQRTEQGDSAMYLCASSSNFAGWDEQYFGPGTRLTVT.

The chain joins TRBV11-2 to TRBJ2-1, with a possible D match to TRBD2 (6 bases). The CDR3 sequence is 13 residues long. The germline V gene encodes CDR1 SGHAT and CDR2 FQNNGV. V lost 3 bases and J lost 9, with 12 bases in between. CDR3 nucleotide sequence: TGTGCCAGCAGCTTCGGGGGAGGCGGTGAGCAGTTCTTC. This gives the protein CASSFGGGGEQFF.

The rearrangement uses TRBV27 and TRBJ1-2; D is ambiguous. The V and J ends lost 5 bases and 4 bases respectively, with 11 bases between them. There are 13 residues in the CDR3. Germline V gene lookup returns CDR1 MNHEY and CDR2 SMNVEV (reference sequence). For the CDR3, the DNA is TGTGCCAGCAGTCTCCCCCCTACCTATGGCTACACCTTC. Translating gives CASSLPPTYGYTF.

The chain has TRBV6-1 and TRBJ1-5; 7 positions agree with TRBD1. From germline, CDR1 is MNHNS and CDR2 SASEGT. With 6 bases clipped from V and 4 bases from J, the junction kept 3 bases outside the gene matches. This CDR3 region has 13 residues. The CDR3 DNA sequence: TGTGCCAGCAGGGGGACAGAGAATCAGCCCCAGCATTTT. Translating it yields CASRGTENQPQHF.

The sample holds one count of this clone. The V call is TRBV11-2, the J call TRBJ2-1; 7 bases match TRBD2. Germline V gene lookup returns CDR1 SGHAT and CDR2 FQNNGV. V shed 4 bases, J shed 8 bases, and the junction held 8 bases outside the gene matches. This CDR3 is 14 amino acids long. Written as DNA, the CDR3 is TGTGCCAGCAGCTCGGGATCTCGGGGGGATGAGCAGTTCTTC. Residues: CASSSGSRGDEQFF. The full variable domain, its missing parts supplied by reference TRBV11-2 and TRBJ2-1, is EAGVAQSPRYKIIEKRQSVAFWCNPISGHATLYWYQQILGQGPKLLIQFQNNGVVDDSQLPKDRFSAERLKGVDSTLKIQPAKLEDSAVYLCASSSGSRGDEQFFGPGTRLTVL.

V gene TRBV6-5 combines with J gene TRBJ2-4; a weak D match, TRBD2 (6 bases). The V gene's germline CDR1 is MNHEY and CDR2 SVGAGI. The CDR3 has 14 amino acids. Between the trimmed V and J ends, which lost 5 bases and 3 bases, there was a span of 11 bases. Here the CDR3 reads CASSAPGVKNIQYF. DNA for the CDR3: TGTGCCAGCAGTGCCCCGGGGGTCAAAAACATTCAGTACTTC.